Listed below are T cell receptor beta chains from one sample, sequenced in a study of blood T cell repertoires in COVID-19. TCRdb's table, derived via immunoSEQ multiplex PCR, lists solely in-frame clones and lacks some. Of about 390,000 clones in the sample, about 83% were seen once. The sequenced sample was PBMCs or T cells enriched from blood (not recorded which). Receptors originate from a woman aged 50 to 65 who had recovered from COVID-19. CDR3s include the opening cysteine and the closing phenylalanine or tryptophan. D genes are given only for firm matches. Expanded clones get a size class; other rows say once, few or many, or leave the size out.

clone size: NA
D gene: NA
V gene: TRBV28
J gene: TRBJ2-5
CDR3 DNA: TGTGCCAGCAGTTTAGGGCACCAAGAGACCCAGTACTTC
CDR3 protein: CASSLGHQETQYF

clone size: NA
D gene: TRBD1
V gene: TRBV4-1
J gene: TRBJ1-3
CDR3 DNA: TGCGCCAGCAGCCATCAACAGGGGTCTGGAAACACCATATATTTT
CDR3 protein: CASSHQQGSGNTIYF

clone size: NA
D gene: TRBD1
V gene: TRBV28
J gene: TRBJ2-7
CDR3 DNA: TGTGCCAGCAGTCAAACCGGGACAGGGCTATACGAGCAGTACTTC
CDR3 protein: CASSQTGTGLYEQYF

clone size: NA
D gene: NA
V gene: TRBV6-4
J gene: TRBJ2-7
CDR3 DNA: TGTGCCAGCAGTGTATACGGGGGGCCCACCTACGAGCAGTACTTC
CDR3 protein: CASSVYGGPTYEQYF

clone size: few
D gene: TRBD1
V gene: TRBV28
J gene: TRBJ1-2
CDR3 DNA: TGTGCCAGCAGACCCCGTGGACAGGGAGACGGCTACACCTTC
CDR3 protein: CASRPRGQGDGYTF

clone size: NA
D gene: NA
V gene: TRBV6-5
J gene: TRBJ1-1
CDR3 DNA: TGTGCCAGCAGAATGGACAGCGTTAAGACTGAAGCTTTCTTT
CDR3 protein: CASRMDSVKTEAFF

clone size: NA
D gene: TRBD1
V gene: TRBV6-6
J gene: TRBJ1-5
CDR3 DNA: TGTGCCAGCAGCCATGAAACCGGGACAGTCATTCAGCCCCAGCATTTT
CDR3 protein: CASSHETGTVIQPQHF

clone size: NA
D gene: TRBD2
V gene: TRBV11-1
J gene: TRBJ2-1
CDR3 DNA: TGTGCCAGCAGCTCGGGGGGGGTCTGGAATGAGCAGTTCTTC
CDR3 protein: CASSSGGVWNEQFF

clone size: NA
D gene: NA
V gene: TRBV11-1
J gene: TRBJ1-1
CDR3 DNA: TGTGCCAGCAGCCGCCAGGGAGGGGTGAACACTGAAGCTTTCTTT
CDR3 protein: CASSRQGGVNTEAFF

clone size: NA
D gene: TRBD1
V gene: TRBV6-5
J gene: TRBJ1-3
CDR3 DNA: TGTGCCAGCATAAACAGGGGATCCGGAAACACCATATATTTT
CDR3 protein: CASINRGSGNTIYF

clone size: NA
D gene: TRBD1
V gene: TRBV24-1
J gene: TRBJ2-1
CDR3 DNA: TGTGCCACCAGTGATATCAGGGGGCAAACGGATGAGCAGTTCTTC
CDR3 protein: CATSDIRGQTDEQFF

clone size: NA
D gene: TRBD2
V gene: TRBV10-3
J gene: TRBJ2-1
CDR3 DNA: TGTGCCACCTCGCCTAGCGGGGGGTTTGAGCAGTTCTTC
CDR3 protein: CATSPSGGFEQFF

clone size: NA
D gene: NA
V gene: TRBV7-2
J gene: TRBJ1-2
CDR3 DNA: TGTGCCAGCAGCTCGGCGGGGTCGCCTGATGGCTACACCTTC
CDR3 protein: CASSSAGSPDGYTF

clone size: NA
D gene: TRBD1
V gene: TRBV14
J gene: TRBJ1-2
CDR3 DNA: TGTGCCAGCAGCCAAGTTACAGGGGCTAACTATGGCTACACCTTC
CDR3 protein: CASSQVTGANYGYTF

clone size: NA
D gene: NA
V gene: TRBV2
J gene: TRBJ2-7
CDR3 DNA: TGTGCCATTCGGACAATGAACTACGAGCAGTACTTC
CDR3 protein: CAIRTMNYEQYF

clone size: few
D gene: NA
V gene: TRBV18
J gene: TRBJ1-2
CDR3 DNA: TGTGCCAGCTCACCGGAGGGACATGGCTACACCTTC
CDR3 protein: CASSPEGHGYTF

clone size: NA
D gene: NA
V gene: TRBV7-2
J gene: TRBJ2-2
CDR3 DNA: TGTGCCAGCAGCATTTCAACAGGGAATGCCGGGGAGCTGTTTTTT
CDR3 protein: CASSISTGNAGELFF